One sample yielded the 27 T cell receptor beta chains listed below, sequenced in a study of type 1 regulatory T cells. These receptors' antigens are unknown. TCRdb processed the reads anew with MiXCR; each CDR3 protein has one entry. Of about 68,000 distinct CDR3 sequences in the sample, about 62% were seen once. Sequencing was done on a sample of cultured T cells, either the whole culture or a sorted T cell fraction (not recorded which). Subset here: Tr1-enriched cell product generated in vitro against host alloantigens. The receptors here all came from a human donor in good health.

This clonotype occurred once. Being one base from a much bigger clone, this may be a read error. The chain uses TRBV29-1 and TRBJ2-7; weak D call: TRBD1 (5 bases). This CDR3 comprises 11 residues. The V end lost 2 bases, the J end lost 12 bases, and 14 bases lay between the germline ends. Germline CDR1 and CDR2: SQVTM and ANQGSEA. The CDR3 coding sequence is TGCAGCGTTGAAAGGGGAACGAAGCGGTACTTC. This gives the protein CSVERGTKRYF.

This clonotype was counted once. The chain carries TRBV12-3 or TRBV12-4 and TRBJ2-7, with 12 positions matching TRBD2. The junction had 7 bases not matched to a gene; V was cut back by 5 bases and J by 2 bases. This CDR3 spans 16 amino acids. CDR3 amino acids: CASSRLGLAGPYEQYF. The CDR3, as DNA: TGTGCCAGCAGTCGCTTGGGACTAGCGGGCCCCTACGAGCAGTACTTC.

The chain has TRBV7-8 and TRBJ2-1; tentative D call: TRBD2 (5 bases). V shed 0 bases and J shed 0 bases, with 15 bases lying between them. The CDR3 sequence is 18 residues long. Germline V gene lookup returns CDR1 SGHVS and CDR2 FQNEAQ. CDR3 in DNA: TGTGCCAGCAGCTTAGCGCTAGCTGGCTATAGCTCCTACAATGAGCAGTTCTTC. The encoded protein is CASSLALAGYSSYNEQFF.

The V gene is TRBV6-5, the J gene TRBJ2-1; 12 nucleotides line up with TRBD2. V gave up 6 bases and J gave up 12 bases; unmatched junction bases: 6. The CDR3 runs 13 residues. The germline CDR1 and CDR2 sequences are MNHEY and SVGAGI. Here the CDR3 reads CASRGLAGSAQFF. CDR3 nucleotides: TGTGCCAGCAGAGGACTAGCGGGATCTGCGCAGTTCTTC.

The chain links TRBV5-5 to TRBJ1-5; D gene ambiguous. The CDR3 covers 15 residues. The V gene's germline CDR1 is SGHKS and CDR2 YYEKEE (reference sequence). V lost 3 bases to trimming and J lost 0 bases, with 10 bases between them. In DNA, the CDR3 is TGTGCCAGCAGCTCGGACGGCAATAGCAATCAGCCCCAGCATTTT. Its translation is CASSSDGNSNQPQHF.

The rearrangement links TRBV7-8 to TRBJ2-2; D is perhaps TRBD1 (5 bases). This CDR3 spans 13 amino acids. Germline lookup yields CDR1 SGHVS and CDR2 FQNEAQ. V was clipped by 5 bases and J by 6 bases, with 10 bases between them. The CDR3 DNA is TGTGCCAGCAGCCTGATACAGGCCGGGGAGCTGTTTTTT. It translates to CASSLIQAGELFF.

This chain joins TRBV20-1 and TRBJ1-1, with D unresolved. Trimming cost V 3 bases and J 1 base, with 6 bases left between them. Germline CDR1 reads DFQATT; CDR2 reads SNEGSKA (reference sequence). The CDR3 runs 12 residues. The CDR3 nucleotides read TGCAGTGCTAGCACTACGAACACTGAAGCTTTCTTT. Translated, it gives CSASTTNTEAFF.

The chain couples TRBV5-4 to TRBJ2-1; the D is unclear. V lost 0 bases and J lost 4, with 8 bases in between. From germline, CDR1 is SGHNT and CDR2 YYREEE (reference sequence). This CDR3 is 14 amino acids long. CDR3 sequence: CASSLAGLYNEQFF. The CDR3 DNA is TGTGCCAGCAGCTTGGCCGGCCTGTACAATGAGCAGTTCTTC.

The sample holds a few counts of this clonotype. The chain employs TRBV10-3 and TRBJ2-7; D assignment may be TRBD1 or TRBD2 (5 bases each). V lost 5 bases, J lost 4 bases, and 18 bases lay in between. CDR1 and CDR2 (germline): ENHRY, SYGVKD. The CDR3 has 15 amino acids. Written as DNA, the CDR3 is TGTGCCATCAGTCAGGGAATCGGGAAAAAATACGAGCAGTACTTC. Its translation: CAISQGIGKKYEQYF.

V and J are TRBV6-1 and TRBJ2-7; no definite D call. This CDR3 contains 11 residues. Germline CDR1 and CDR2: MNHNS and SASEGT. V shed 4 bases and J shed 4 bases, with 5 bases lying between them. The CDR3 is CASSGPYEQYF. In DNA form, the CDR3 reads TGTGCCAGCAGTGGTCCTTACGAGCAGTACTTC.

Note on this clonotype: A junction boundary mismatches the germline segment, possibly from a read error. The chain links TRBV27 to TRBJ2-3; possible D gene TRBD2, 5 bases. CDR3 length: 13 residues. CDR1 and CDR2 from the germline V gene are MNHEY and SMNVEV (reference sequence). The CDR3: CASSISGTDTQYF. CDR3 in DNA: TGTGCCAGCAGTATATCGGGAACAGATACGCAGTATTTT.

This chain joins TRBV28 and TRBJ1-1; D may be TRBD1 (6 bases). Deletions cut 7 bases from V and 1 base from J, with 16 bases between. Germline CDR1 reads MDHEN; CDR2 reads SYDVKM. The CDR3 runs to 15 residues. CDR3 DNA sequence: TGTGCCAGCACCGCCTCTGGACAGCCGAACACTGAAGCTTTCTTT. Translation gives CASTASGQPNTEAFF.

J is TRBJ2-1 and V is TRBV7-9; 7 nucleotides align to TRBD2. Germline V gene data show CDR1 as SEHNR and CDR2 as FQNEAQ (reference sequence). The CDR3 length is 16 residues. Losses at the gene ends were 5 bases for V and 0 bases for J; bases not matched to a gene: 7. The CDR3 nucleotides are TGTGCCAGCAGCCCGCCGGGACTAACCTCCTACAATGAGCAGTTCTTC. Translation gives CASSPPGLTSYNEQFF.

The V and J genes are TRBV7-2 and TRBJ1-2; D may be TRBD1 (6 bases). Trimming shortened V by 2 bases and J by 4 bases, and 8 bases separated the two germline ends. The CDR3 totals 13 residues. The germline V gene has CDR1 SGHTA and CDR2 FQGNSA. The CDR3: CASSLPRGYGYTF. CDR3 DNA: TGTGCCAGCAGCTTACCCAGGGGCTATGGCTACACCTTC.

This clonotype was seen just once. The chain has TRBV14 and TRBJ2-5; 8 bases match TRBD1. The V segment lost 4 bases and the J segment 4 bases; nucleotides outside the gene matches: 8. The germline CDR1 and CDR2 sequences are SGHDN and FVKESK. This CDR3 is 15 amino acids long. CDR3 in DNA: TGTGCCAGCAGCCTCCTTGGACAGGGAGGAGAGACCCAGTACTTC. Translation: CASSLLGQGGETQYF.

The V gene is TRBV20-1, the J gene TRBJ1-4, with D maybe TRBD1 (5 bases). V was cut by 6 bases and J by 7 bases, with 21 bases left in between. The length of the CDR3 is 15 residues. Per germline, CDR1 DFQATT and CDR2 SNEGSKA (reference sequence). This CDR3 is CSANRDQGFGEKLFF. Here the CDR3 DNA reads TGCAGTGCAAACCGGGACCAAGGCTTTGGTGAAAAACTGTTTTTT.

The chain links TRBV20-1 to TRBJ2-7; the match to TRBD2 covers 8 bases. The ends lost 6 bases at V and 0 bases at J; junction bases unmatched: 7. CDR3 length equals 14 residues. Looked up from germline, CDR1 is DFQATT and CDR2 is SNEGSKA (reference sequence). The CDR3 bases are TGCAGTGCGACTAGCGCACTGAGCTCCTACGAGCAGTACTTC. This encodes CSATSALSSYEQYF.

The genes are TRBV5-5 and TRBJ2-1; 9 bases map to TRBD2. There are 14 residues in the CDR3. Germline CDR1 and CDR2: SGHKS and YYEKEE (reference sequence). J was trimmed by 8 bases and V by 6 bases; bases with no gene match: 9. CDR3 nucleotides: TGTGCCAGCACCCTATGGCGGGAGGGCTATGAGCAGTTCTTC. Translating it yields CASTLWREGYEQFF.

Regarding this clonotype: A junction boundary mismatches the germline segment, possibly from a read error. The chain links TRBV6-2 or TRBV6-3 to TRBJ2-1; TRBD2 matches at 9 bases. This CDR3 spans 15 amino acids. CDR1 is MNHEY and CDR2 is SVGEGT in the germline V gene. The CDR3 sequence is CVSSYSRAGGNEQFF. CDR3 DNA: TGTGTCAGCAGTTACTCTAGAGCGGGAGGTAATGAGCAGTTCTTC.

V and J are TRBV6-5 and TRBJ2-1; D possibly corresponds to TRBD1 (5 bases). Germline-derived CDR1 and CDR2 are MNHEY and SVGAGI. The CDR3 consists of 13 residues. V dropped 5 bases and J dropped 8 bases, with 13 bases sitting between them. The CDR3 bases are TGTGCCAGCAGTAAGCTAGGGGTGGATGAGCAGTTCTTC. It specifies CASSKLGVDEQFF.

On this clonotype itself: A much larger clone lies a single base off, so this may be a read error. The genes are TRBV5-1 and TRBJ2-2, with a weak D call TRBD2 (6 bases). The CDR3 extends over 14 amino acids. Germline assignment: CDR1 SGHRS and CDR2 YFSETQ. The CDR3 is CASSFGGEYGGLFF. The CDR3 coding sequence is TGCGCCAGCAGCTTCGGAGGGGAATACGGGGGGCTGTTTTTT.

This chain connects TRBV27 to TRBJ2-3; 11 bases fit TRBD2. There are 17 residues in the CDR3. Germline V gives CDR1 MNHEY, CDR2 SMNVEV (reference sequence). J lost 3 bases, V lost 2 bases, and 7 bases had no gene match. CDR3 DNA sequence: TGTGCCAGCAGTTTACGTTTGACTAGCGGGACGACAGATACGCAGTATTTT. Residues: CASSLRLTSGTTDTQYF.

This sequence joins TRBV28 and TRBJ1-2; 8 nucleotides agree with TRBD1. CDR3 length: 14 amino acids. The V gene end was trimmed by 5 bases and the J gene end by 4 bases; junction bases not matched to a gene: 6. Germline CDR1 MDHEN, CDR2 SYDVKM. This CDR3 is CASSLPGQAYGYTF. In DNA form, the CDR3 reads TGTGCCAGCAGTCTCCCGGGACAGGCCTATGGCTACACCTTC.

The V call is TRBV11-1, the J call TRBJ2-1; no clear D gene. Germline CDR1 is SGHAT and CDR2 is FQDESV (reference sequence). The CDR3 length is 18 residues. Deletions cut 4 bases from V and 0 bases from J, with 19 bases between. The CDR3 reads CASSSAFARTVSYNEQFF. The CDR3 DNA follows: TGTGCCAGCAGCTCGGCGTTTGCCCGAACGGTCTCCTACAATGAGCAGTTCTTC.

The rearrangement links TRBV24-1 to TRBJ2-2; 8 bases map to TRBD1. The CDR3 is 15 amino acids. V shed 6 bases and J 3 bases; nucleotides not matched to a gene: 5. The germline CDR1 and CDR2 sequences are KGHDR and SFDVKD. The CDR3 loop is CATSNRGLDTGELFF. Written as DNA, the CDR3 is TGTGCCACCAGTAACAGGGGGTTGGACACCGGGGAGCTGTTTTTT.

This chain's CDR3 is CASNRGDRIYGYTF. The CDR3 DNA reads as TGTGCCAGCAATCGGGGGGACAGAATCTATGGCTACACCTTC. This sequence joins TRBV6-5 and TRBJ1-2; 7 bases fit TRBD1. V shed 7 bases, J shed 4 bases, and the junction held 9 bases outside the gene matches. This CDR3 contains 14 residues. Germline V CDR1 and CDR2: MNHEY, SVGAGI.

This sequence joins TRBV7-2 and TRBJ2-2; TRBD2 aligns across 12 bases. The CDR3 has 17 residues. The trim removed 3 bases at V and 3 bases at J, leaving 5 bases unmatched. The V gene's germline CDR1 is SGHTA and CDR2 FQGNSA. In DNA, the CDR3 is TGTGCCAGCAGCTTCTCTAGACTAGCGGGAGACACCGGGGAGCTGTTTTTT. Protein sequence: CASSFSRLAGDTGELFF.